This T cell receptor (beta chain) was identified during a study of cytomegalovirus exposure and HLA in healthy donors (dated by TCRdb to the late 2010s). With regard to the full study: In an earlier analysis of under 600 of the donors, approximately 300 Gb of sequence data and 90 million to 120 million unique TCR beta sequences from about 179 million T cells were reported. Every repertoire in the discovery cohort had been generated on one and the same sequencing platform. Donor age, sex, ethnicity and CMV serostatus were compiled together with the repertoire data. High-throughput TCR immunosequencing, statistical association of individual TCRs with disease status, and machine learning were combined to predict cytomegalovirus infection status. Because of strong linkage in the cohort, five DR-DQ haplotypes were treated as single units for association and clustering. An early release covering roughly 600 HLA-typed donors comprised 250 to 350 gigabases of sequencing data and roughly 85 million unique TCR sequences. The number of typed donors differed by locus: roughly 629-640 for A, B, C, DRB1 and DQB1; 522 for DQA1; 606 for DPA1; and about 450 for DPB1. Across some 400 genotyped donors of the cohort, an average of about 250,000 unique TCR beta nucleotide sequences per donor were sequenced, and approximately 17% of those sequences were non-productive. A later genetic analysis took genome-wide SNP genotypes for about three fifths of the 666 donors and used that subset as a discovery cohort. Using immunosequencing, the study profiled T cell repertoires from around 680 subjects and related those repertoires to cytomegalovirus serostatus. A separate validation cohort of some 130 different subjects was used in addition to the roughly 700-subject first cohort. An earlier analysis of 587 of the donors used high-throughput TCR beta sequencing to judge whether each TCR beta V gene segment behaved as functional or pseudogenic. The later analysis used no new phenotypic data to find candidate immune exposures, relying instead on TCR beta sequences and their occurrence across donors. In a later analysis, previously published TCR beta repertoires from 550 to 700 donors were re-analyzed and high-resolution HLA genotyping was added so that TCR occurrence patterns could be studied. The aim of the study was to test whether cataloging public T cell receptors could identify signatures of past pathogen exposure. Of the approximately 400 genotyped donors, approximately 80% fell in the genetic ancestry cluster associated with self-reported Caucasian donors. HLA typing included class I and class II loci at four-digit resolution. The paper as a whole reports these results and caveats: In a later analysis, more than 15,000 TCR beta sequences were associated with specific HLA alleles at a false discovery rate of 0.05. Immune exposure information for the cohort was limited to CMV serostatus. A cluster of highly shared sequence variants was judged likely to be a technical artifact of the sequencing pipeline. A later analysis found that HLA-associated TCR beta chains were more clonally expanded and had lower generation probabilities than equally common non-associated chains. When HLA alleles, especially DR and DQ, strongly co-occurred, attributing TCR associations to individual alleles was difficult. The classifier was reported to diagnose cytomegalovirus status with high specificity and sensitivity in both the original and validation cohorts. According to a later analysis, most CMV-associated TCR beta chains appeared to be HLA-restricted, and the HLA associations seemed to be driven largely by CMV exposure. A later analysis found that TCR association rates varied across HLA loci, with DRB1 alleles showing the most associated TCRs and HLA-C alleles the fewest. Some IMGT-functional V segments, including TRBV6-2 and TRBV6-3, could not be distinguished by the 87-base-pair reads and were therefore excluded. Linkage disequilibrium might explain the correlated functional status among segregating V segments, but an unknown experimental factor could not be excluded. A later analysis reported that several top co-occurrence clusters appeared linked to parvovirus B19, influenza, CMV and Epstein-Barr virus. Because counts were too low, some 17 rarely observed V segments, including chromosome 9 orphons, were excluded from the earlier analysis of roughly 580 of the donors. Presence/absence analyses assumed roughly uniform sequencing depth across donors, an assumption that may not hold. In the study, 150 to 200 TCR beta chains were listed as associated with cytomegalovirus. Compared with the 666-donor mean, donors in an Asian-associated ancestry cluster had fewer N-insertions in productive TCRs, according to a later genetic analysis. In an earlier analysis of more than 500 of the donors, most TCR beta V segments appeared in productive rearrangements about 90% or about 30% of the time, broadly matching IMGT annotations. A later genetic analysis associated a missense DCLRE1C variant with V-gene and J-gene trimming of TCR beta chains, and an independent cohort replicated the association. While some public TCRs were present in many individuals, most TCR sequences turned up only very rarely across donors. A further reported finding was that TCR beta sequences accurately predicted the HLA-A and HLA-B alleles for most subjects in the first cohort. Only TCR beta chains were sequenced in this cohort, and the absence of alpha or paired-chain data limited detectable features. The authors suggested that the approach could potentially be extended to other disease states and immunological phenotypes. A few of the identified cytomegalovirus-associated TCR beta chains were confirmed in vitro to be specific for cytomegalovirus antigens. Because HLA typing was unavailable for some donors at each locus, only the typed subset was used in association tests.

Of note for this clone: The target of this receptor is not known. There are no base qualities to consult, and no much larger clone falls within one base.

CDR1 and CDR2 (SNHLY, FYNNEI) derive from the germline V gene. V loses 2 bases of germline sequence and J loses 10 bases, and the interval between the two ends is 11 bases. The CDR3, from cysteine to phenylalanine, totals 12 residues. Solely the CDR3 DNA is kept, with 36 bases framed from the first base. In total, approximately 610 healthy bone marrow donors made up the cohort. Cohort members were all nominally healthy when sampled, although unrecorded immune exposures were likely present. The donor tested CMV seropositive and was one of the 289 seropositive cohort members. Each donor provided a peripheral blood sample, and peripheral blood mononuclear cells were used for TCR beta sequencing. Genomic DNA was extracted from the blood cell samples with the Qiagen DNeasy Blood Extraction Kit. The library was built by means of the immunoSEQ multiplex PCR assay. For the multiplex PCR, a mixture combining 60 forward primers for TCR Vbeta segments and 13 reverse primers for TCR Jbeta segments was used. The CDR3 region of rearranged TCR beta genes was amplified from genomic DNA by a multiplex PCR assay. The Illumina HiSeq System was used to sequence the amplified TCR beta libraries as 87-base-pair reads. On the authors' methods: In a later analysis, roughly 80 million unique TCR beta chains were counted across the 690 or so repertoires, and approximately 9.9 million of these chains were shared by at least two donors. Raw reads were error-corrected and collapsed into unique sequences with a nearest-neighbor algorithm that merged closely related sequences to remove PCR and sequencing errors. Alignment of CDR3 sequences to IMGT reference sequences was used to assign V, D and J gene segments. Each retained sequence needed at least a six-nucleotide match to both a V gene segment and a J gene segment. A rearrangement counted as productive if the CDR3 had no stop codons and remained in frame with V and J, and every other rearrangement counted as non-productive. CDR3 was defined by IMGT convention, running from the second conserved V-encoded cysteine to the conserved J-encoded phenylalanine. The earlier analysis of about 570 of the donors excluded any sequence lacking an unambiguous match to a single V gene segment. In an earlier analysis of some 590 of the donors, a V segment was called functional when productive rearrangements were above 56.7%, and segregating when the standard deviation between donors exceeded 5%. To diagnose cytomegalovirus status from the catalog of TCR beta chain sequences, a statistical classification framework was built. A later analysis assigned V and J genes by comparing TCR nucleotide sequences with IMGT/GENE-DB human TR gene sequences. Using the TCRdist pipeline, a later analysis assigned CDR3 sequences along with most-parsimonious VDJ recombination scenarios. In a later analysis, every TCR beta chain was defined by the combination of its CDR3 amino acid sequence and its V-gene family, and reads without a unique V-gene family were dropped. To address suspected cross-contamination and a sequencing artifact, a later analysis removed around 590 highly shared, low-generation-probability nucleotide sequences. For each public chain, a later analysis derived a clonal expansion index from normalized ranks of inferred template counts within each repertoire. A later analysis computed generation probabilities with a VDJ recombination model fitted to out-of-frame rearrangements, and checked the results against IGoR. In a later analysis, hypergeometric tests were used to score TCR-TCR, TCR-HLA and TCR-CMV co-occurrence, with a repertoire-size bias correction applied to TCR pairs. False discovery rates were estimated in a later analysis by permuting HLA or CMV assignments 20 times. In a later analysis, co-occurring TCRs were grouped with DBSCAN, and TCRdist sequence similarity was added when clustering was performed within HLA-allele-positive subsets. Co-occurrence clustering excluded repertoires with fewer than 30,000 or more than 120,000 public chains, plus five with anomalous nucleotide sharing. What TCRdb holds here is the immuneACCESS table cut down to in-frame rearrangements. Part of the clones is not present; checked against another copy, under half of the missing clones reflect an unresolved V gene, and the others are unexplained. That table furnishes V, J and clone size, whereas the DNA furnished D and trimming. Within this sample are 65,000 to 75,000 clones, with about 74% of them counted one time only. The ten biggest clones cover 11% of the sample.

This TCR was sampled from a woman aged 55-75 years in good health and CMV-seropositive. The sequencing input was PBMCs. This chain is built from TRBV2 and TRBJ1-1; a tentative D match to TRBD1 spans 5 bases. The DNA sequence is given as TGTGCCAGCAGTGAATGGCAGGGCCCAGCTTTCTTT. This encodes CASSEWQGPAFF. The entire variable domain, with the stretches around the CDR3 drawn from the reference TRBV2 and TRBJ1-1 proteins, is EPEVTQTPSHQVTQMGQEVILRCVPISNHLYFYWYRQILGQKVEFLVSFYNNEISEKSEIFDDQFSVERPDGSNFTLKIRSTKLEDSAMYFCASSEWQGPAFFGQGTRLTVV.